This TCR beta chain was documented in a study of blood T cell repertoires in COVID-19. Across the study: The cDNA or gDNA used as material had been derived from T cells, B-cell-depleted T cells, or PBMCs.

Authors' methods: Scientists estimated how many nucleated cells there were by amplifying reference gene primers. Clones were read by immunoSEQ multiplex PCR, and TCRdb kept only the in-frame ones, dropping some. The V and J calls and clone size are taken from that table; D and trimming were inferred from the DNA. The sample consists of more than 95,000 clones, about 89% of them appearing once. Germline CDR1 and CDR2: SGHKS and YYEKEE (reference sequence). This CDR3 has 15 residues. V shed 3 bases and J 5 bases; nucleotides not matched to a gene: 4. Sequencing was done on a sample of peripheral blood. The clonotype was recovered from a human donor in a cohort sampled during active COVID-19. The chain recombines TRBV5-5 with TRBJ2-1, with 11 bases that match TRBD2. The CDR3 DNA reads as TGTGCCAGCAGCTCCCTAGCGGGGGGCCACAATGAGCAGTTCTTC. It yields the protein CASSSLAGGHNEQFF.